This TCR beta chain emerged from a study of CD8+CD57+ T cells in acquired aplastic anemia. Whole-study context: As sequenced from healthy donors, CD4+ cells averaged about 10 million reads. Study-wide points: Between the patient and control groups, CD8+ Simpson's diversity did not differ significantly. Patients and controls had in common approximately 29 CD8+ CDR3 sequences.

To note about this clonotype: Its antigen is unidentified.

This CDR3 is built from 16 residues. V shed 3 bases and J 4 bases; nucleotides not matched to a gene: 6. The germline V gene encodes CDR1 KGHDR and CDR2 SFDVKD. Using genomic DNA as the template, TCR beta VDJ and CDR3 profiling was carried out. One entry per CDR3 protein, called by TCRdb with MiXCR from the reads. The data contain around 170,000 distinct CDR3 sequences, 55% to 75% of them seen just once; the ten biggest clones take up about 41%. Sequenced sample: sorted CD4+, CD8+, or CD8+CD57+ T cells (not recorded which) from PBMCs. The sequence came from a human donor in good health. The chain combines TRBV24-1 with TRBJ2-1; 9 bases align to TRBD2. The CDR3 loop is CATSDSSGSKYNEQFF. The CDR3 DNA follows: TGTGCCACCAGTGATAGTAGCGGGAGTAAGTACAATGAGCAGTTCTTC.